The 28 T cell receptor beta chains listed next were all sequenced from one sample in a study of CD8+CD57+ T cells in acquired aplastic anemia. Genomic DNA constituted the template upon which TCR beta VDJ and CDR3 profiling was performed. TCRdb re-derived calls from the reads in MiXCR, one entry per CDR3 protein. The table records roughly 300,000 distinct CDR3 sequences, about 56% of them present only once. The sequencing input was sorted CD4+, CD8+, or CD8+CD57+ T cells (not recorded which) from PBMCs. The receptors were sampled from a human donor with severe aplastic anemia or a healthy control (not recorded which).

For the CDR3, the DNA is TGTGCCAGCAGTTCACAGGGTCTGGGCTACGAGCAGTACTTC. Translating gives CASSSQGLGYEQYF. The chain employs TRBV7-9 and TRBJ2-7; D is possibly TRBD1 (6 bases). The CDR3 consists of 14 residues. Trimming removed 6 bases at V and 3 bases at J, with 15 bases between. Germline V gene data show CDR1 as SEHNR and CDR2 as FQNEAQ (reference sequence).

The rearrangement links TRBV10-1 to TRBJ2-2; 10 bases fit TRBD1. The CDR3 covers 15 residues. Per the germline V gene, CDR1 is WNHNN and CDR2 is SYGVQD (reference sequence). V lost 8 bases, J lost 3 bases, and 6 bases stayed unmatched. CDR3 nucleotide sequence: TGCGCCAGCGCAAGCGGGACAGGGGACACCGGGGAGCTGTTTTTT. Its translation is CASASGTGDTGELFF.

V is TRBV10-1 and J is TRBJ1-2, with 8 bases identical to TRBD1. Germline assignment: CDR1 WNHNN and CDR2 SYGVQD (reference sequence). V shed 5 bases, J shed 4 bases, and the junction held 6 bases outside the gene matches. The CDR3 runs 14 residues. DNA of the CDR3: TGCGCCAGCAGTCCGGGACAGGAGTTCTATGGCTACACCTTC. It yields the protein CASSPGQEFYGYTF.

The J gene is TRBJ2-5, the V gene TRBV19, with a possible D match to TRBD2 (5 bases). V was clipped by 7 bases and J by 3 bases, with 18 bases between them. Germline CDR1 and CDR2: LNHDA and SQIVND (reference sequence). This CDR3 region has 15 residues. The CDR3 reads CASKTLGGAKETQYF. CDR3 nucleotides: TGTGCCAGTAAGACTTTAGGAGGCGCAAAAGAGACCCAGTACTTC.

The chain couples TRBV12-3 or TRBV12-4 to TRBJ1-2; D not certain. The CDR3 totals 11 residues. Trimming took off 5 bases at V and 8 bases at J, with 9 bases between the two ends. The CDR3 is CASSLARGYTF. CDR3 DNA: TGTGCCAGCAGTCTTGCTCGAGGCTACACCTTC.

This clonotype was detected a few times. The chain carries TRBV7-9 and TRBJ2-7, with TRBD2 identical over 11 bases. V shed 5 bases and J 5 bases; nucleotides not matched to a gene: 5. This CDR3 spans 14 amino acids. CDR1 SEHNR and CDR2 FQNEAQ come from the germline V gene (reference sequence). The CDR3 nucleotides read TGTGCCAGCAGCATGACTAGCGGGATCGACGAGCAGTACTTC. Its protein is CASSMTSGIDEQYF. The variable domain in full, with the rest retrieved from reference TRBV7-9 and TRBJ2-7, is DTGVSQNPRHKITKRGQNVTFRCDPISEHNRLYWYRQTLGQGPEFLTYFQNEAQLEKSRLLSDRFSAERPKGSFSTLEIQRTEQGDSAMYLCASSMTSGIDEQYFGPGTRLTVT.

This chain connects TRBV7-8 to TRBJ2-7; 10 positions match TRBD1. V was pared by 3 bases and J by 7 bases, with 12 bases of the junction left unmatched. Germline V CDR1 and CDR2: SGHVS, FQNEAQ. The CDR3 is 16 amino acids. The CDR3 is CASSFLGGTGVREQYF. The CDR3 region has the DNA TGTGCCAGCAGCTTTCTGGGGGGGACAGGGGTTCGGGAGCAGTACTTC.

The chain has TRBV7-4 and TRBJ1-5; weak D call: TRBD1 (5 bases). CDR3 length: 16 amino acids. Trimming removed 3 bases at V and 0 bases at J, with 12 bases between. The germline gives CDR1 SGHVT, CDR2 SQSDAQ. As DNA, the CDR3 is TGTGCCAGCAGCTTGCCCCGTCAGGGTAGCAATCAGCCCCAGCATTTT. The encoded protein is CASSLPRQGSNQPQHF.

This clonotype was seen a few times. This may stem from a read error, because a much larger clone lies one nucleotide away. V gene TRBV11-2 combines with J gene TRBJ2-3, with 8 nucleotides matching TRBD2. The CDR3 is made up of 16 amino acids. V trimming: 4 bases; J trimming: 5 bases; junction bases outside the gene matches: 11. Germline assignment: CDR1 SGHAT and CDR2 FQNNGV. This chain's CDR3 is CASSSVVGLVEDTQYF. CDR3 bases: TGTGCCAGCAGCTCAGTGGTGGGACTAGTTGAAGATACGCAGTATTTT.

The CDR3 nucleotides are TGCAGCATCCTAGCGGGAGTTGAGTCGGCCGGGGAGCTGTTTTTT. It codes for CSILAGVESAGELFF. The chain recombines TRBV29-1 with TRBJ2-2; TRBD2 agrees at 10 bases. V lost 8 bases, J lost 6 bases, and 12 bases stayed unmatched. CDR1 is SQVTM, CDR2 ANQGSEA, per germline. The CDR3 has 15 residues.

This sequence joins TRBV19 and TRBJ1-1; 8 bases agree with TRBD1. This CDR3 contains 13 residues. V shed 7 bases, J shed 10 bases, and the junction held 11 bases outside the gene matches. Germline lookup yields CDR1 LNHDA and CDR2 SQIVND (reference sequence). This CDR3 is CASTHGEGQAAFF. CDR3 nucleotide sequence: TGTGCCAGTACCCATGGGGAGGGACAGGCAGCTTTCTTT.

The chain links TRBV7-9 to TRBJ2-7; D may be TRBD1 (6 bases). Trimming left V 1 base short and J 6 bases short, with 16 bases between. This CDR3 contains 15 residues. Germline CDR1 reads SEHNR; CDR2 reads FQNEAQ (reference sequence). The CDR3 bases are TGTGCCAGCAGCTTAGACAGGGTAAGGGCACGCGAGCAGTACTTC. This sequence encodes CASSLDRVRAREQYF.

This clonotype showed up many times. V gene TRBV20-1 combines with J gene TRBJ1-6, with D possibly matching TRBD1 (6 bases). The CDR3 totals 11 residues. The V and J ends lost 4 bases and 9 bases respectively, with 7 bases between them. Germline values: CDR1 DFQATT, CDR2 SNEGSKA (reference sequence). The CDR3 DNA reads TGCAGTGCTATAGGGGGTTCACCCCTCCACTTT. This sequence encodes CSAIGGSPLHF.

This chain joins TRBV5-1 and TRBJ2-3, with 14 bases that match TRBD2. Per the germline V gene, CDR1 is SGHRS and CDR2 is YFSETQ. V gave up 3 bases and J gave up 1 base; unmatched junction bases: 4. The CDR3 is made up of 17 amino acids. The DNA of the CDR3 is TGCGCCAGCAGCTCGGGACTAGCGGGAGACGGCACAGATACGCAGTATTTT. It is translated as CASSSGLAGDGTDTQYF. Based on the CDR3 plus reference TRBV5-1 and TRBJ2-3, the full variable domain is KAGVTQTPRYLIKTRGQQVTLSCSPISGHRSVSWYQQTPGQGLQFLFEYFSETQRNKGNFPGRFSGRQFSNSRSEMNVSTLELGDSALYLCASSSGLAGDGTDTQYFGPGTRLTVL.

V and J are TRBV7-7 and TRBJ1-1; D not certain. The CDR3 extends over 16 amino acids. Germline-derived CDR1 and CDR2 are SSHAT and FNYEAQ (reference sequence). Between the trimmed V and J ends, which lost 0 bases and 1 base, there was a span of 12 bases. CDR3 bases: TGTGCCAGCAGCTTAGCGAGGGTCCCTTCGAACACTGAAGCTTTCTTT. Translation gives CASSLARVPSNTEAFF.

The chain uses TRBV29-1 and TRBJ2-3, with 9 bases aligning to TRBD1. This CDR3 has 14 amino acids. Germline CDR1 SQVTM, CDR2 ANQGSEA. V shed 3 bases, J shed 3 bases, and the junction held 4 bases outside the gene matches. CDR3 region: CSVEGDRETDTQYF. In DNA, the CDR3 is TGCAGCGTTGAGGGGGACAGGGAAACAGATACGCAGTATTTT.

Many counts were recorded for this clonotype. V gene TRBV20-1 combines with J gene TRBJ1-1; a possible D gene is TRBD1 (5 bases). CDR1 is DFQATT and CDR2 is SNEGSKA in the germline V gene (reference sequence). This CDR3 is 12 amino acids long. Between the trimmed V and J ends, which lost 4 bases and 5 bases, there was a span of 11 bases. In nucleotides, the CDR3 is TGCAGTGCTATTATGGGGCGGACTGAAGCTTTCTTT. Translation gives CSAIMGRTEAFF.

The CDR3 nucleotides are TGTGCCAGCAGCCCAACGACAGGGATCTCCTACGAGCAGTACTTC. Its translation: CASSPTTGISYEQYF. The chain uses TRBV7-2 and TRBJ2-7; TRBD1 matches at 7 bases. J gave up 0 bases and V 5 bases, and 7 bases lay outside the gene matches. The CDR3 runs to 15 residues. Per the germline V gene, CDR1 is SGHTA and CDR2 is FQGNSA. Together with reference TRBV7-2 and TRBJ2-7, the CDR3 gives the full variable domain: GAGVSQSPSNKVTEKGKDVELRCDPISGHTALYWYRQSLGQGLEFLIYFQGNSAPDKSGLPSDRFSAERTGGSVSTLTIQRTQQEDSAVYLCASSPTTGISYEQYFGPGTRLTVT.

As for this clonotype: One end of the junction does not line up with germline, which may come from a read error. The genes are TRBV7-9 and TRBJ2-3; 9 nucleotides line up with TRBD2. CDR1 is SEHNR, CDR2 FQNEAQ, per germline (reference sequence). The CDR3 extends over 17 amino acids. The DNA for the CDR3 is TGCGCCAGCAGCCAAGATCTACGCGGGGGGGGCACAGATACGCAGTATTTT. It yields the protein CASSQDLRGGGTDTQYF.

The count of this clonotype is one. This sequence joins TRBV9 and TRBJ1-2; 9 nucleotides line up with TRBD1. The length of the CDR3 is 13 residues. Per germline, CDR1 SGDLS and CDR2 YYNGEE. V lost 10 bases to trimming and J lost 7 bases; unmatched junction nucleotides: 11. The CDR3 DNA reads TGTGCCTCCGACCGGGACAGGGAGGGTGGCTACACCTTC. Its protein is CASDRDREGGYTF.

This clonotype was detected ten times or more. The CDR3 bases are TGTGCCACCATCCGGGACAGGGCCAATTCACCCCTCCACTTT. Translated: CATIRDRANSPLHF. The chain employs TRBV10-3 and TRBJ1-6; TRBD1 matches at 9 bases. Unmatched junction bases numbered 8, after V lost 10 bases and J lost 7 bases. Germline CDR1 ENHRY, CDR2 SYGVKD. The length of the CDR3 is 14 residues.

The V and J genes are TRBV19 and TRBJ1-2, with 7 bases lining up with TRBD1. Germline V lookup: CDR1 LNHDA, CDR2 SQIVND (reference sequence). CDR3 length: 14 residues. J gave up 4 bases and V 1 base, and 3 bases lay outside the gene matches. The CDR3 spells CASSIGQGSYGYTF. The CDR3 bases are TGTGCCAGTAGTATAGGACAGGGAAGCTATGGCTACACCTTC. The variable domain in full, completed from reference TRBV19 and TRBJ1-2, reads DGGITQSPKYLFRKEGQNVTLSCEQNLNHDAMYWYRQDPGQGLRLIYYSQIVNDFQKGDIAEGYSVSREKKESFPLTVTSAQKNPTAFYLCASSIGQGSYGYTFGSGTRLTVV.

The chain links TRBV10-3 to TRBJ2-7; D may be TRBD2 (5 bases). Germline loops: CDR1 ENHRY, CDR2 SYGVKD. The V end was cut by 5 bases, the J end by 2 bases, with 13 bases between. This CDR3 spans 14 amino acids. The CDR3, as DNA: TGTGCCATCAGTCCCGGAGAGGGAACCTACGAGCAGTACTTC. It encodes CAISPGEGTYEQYF.

The chain has TRBV25-1 and TRBJ1-3; 10 positions agree with TRBD1. Germline-derived CDR1 and CDR2 are MGHDK and SYGVNS. The CDR3 totals 15 residues. J was trimmed by 7 bases and V by 6 bases; bases with no gene match: 9. DNA for the CDR3: TGTGCCAGCAGCCTAGGGACAGGGGAGTCGAACACCATATATTTT. Its translation: CASSLGTGESNTIYF.

The V call is TRBV5-1, the J call TRBJ2-2; D not resolved. CDR1 and CDR2 (germline): SGHRS, YFSETQ. The V end lost 2 bases, the J end lost 4 bases, and 9 bases lay between the germline ends. This CDR3 region has 14 residues. CDR3: CASSLPTFTGELFF. CDR3 nucleotide sequence: TGCGCCAGCAGCTTACCGACGTTCACCGGGGAGCTGTTTTTT.

This clonotype was picked up a small number of times. Just one base apart from a much larger clone, this may be a read error. The chain employs TRBV6-2 or TRBV6-3 and TRBJ2-7; D may be TRBD2 (5 bases). The CDR3 has 14 residues. CDR1 is MNHEY and CDR2 is SVGEGT in the germline V gene. The germline V and J ends were trimmed by 6 bases and 3 bases, with 15 bases remaining between them. The CDR3: CASRPASRSYEQYF. CDR3 nucleotides: TGTGCCAGCAGACCGGCTAGCCGGAGCTACGAGCAGTACTTC.

This clonotype was seen more than once but under ten times. Germline is not matched at one junction end, which may reflect a read error. The CDR3 reads CASSEEQGKETQYF. The DNA of the CDR3 is TGTGCCAGTAGTGAAGAGCAGGGGAAAGAGACCCAGTACTTC. V usage is TRBV2 and J usage is TRBJ2-5; tentative D call: TRBD1 (6 bases). The CDR3 contains 14 residues. Germline CDR1 is SNHLY and CDR2 is FYNNEI.

This clonotype turned up a few times. The V gene is TRBV7-2, the J gene TRBJ2-1, with 11 bases lining up with TRBD2. The V and J ends lost 5 bases and 9 bases, in that order; junction bases with no gene match: 15. This CDR3 is built from 17 residues. Germline V gene sequence: CDR1 SGHTA, CDR2 FQGNSA. The CDR3 DNA follows: TGTGCCAGCAGCCCCCCTCTAGCGGGAGGCGAGGGGGCTGAGCAGTTCTTC. Protein: CASSPPLAGGEGAEQFF. The full variable domain, completed using reference TRBV7-2 and TRBJ2-1, is GAGVSQSPSNKVTEKGKDVELRCDPISGHTALYWYRQSLGQGLEFLIYFQGNSAPDKSGLPSDRFSAERTGGSVSTLTIQRTQQEDSAVYLCASSPPLAGGEGAEQFFGPGTRLTVL.